These T cell receptor beta chains were read from a single sample in a study of blood T cell repertoires in COVID-19. Assay: immunoSEQ multiplex PCR; the TCRdb copy retains only in-frame clones and omits some. Among over 200,000 clones listed, 88% were seen once. Sequenced: peripheral blood. All receptors come from a man aged 55 to 70 who had recovered from COVID-19. Both conserved end residues are part of each CDR3. A D gene is named only where the DNA matches it firmly. Not every row has a clone size; where given, it reads once, few, many or a size class.

j_call d_call v_call clone_size cdr3_aa cdr3_nt
TRBJ2-5 TRBD2 TRBV9 once CASSPAGDGTQYF TGTGCCAGCAGCCCAGCGGGGGATGGGACCCAGTACTTC
TRBJ2-3 TRBD2 TRBV18 - CASSLGLAGADTQYF TGTGCCAGCTCATTGGGACTAGCGGGGGCAGATACGCAGTATTTT
TRBJ2-5 TRBD1 TRBV25-1 - CASSEYRGHQETQYF TGTGCCAGCAGTGAATACAGGGGGCACCAAGAGACCCAGTACTTC
TRBJ1-1 - TRBV6-1 - CASSESVNTEAFF TGTGCCAGCAGTGAATCAGTGAACACTGAAGCTTTCTTT
TRBJ2-1 TRBD1 TRBV2 - CASSQDRVHEQFF TGTGCCAGCAGCCAAGACAGGGTACATGAGCAGTTCTTC
TRBJ1-1 - TRBV14 few CASSQVLSGNTEAFF TGTGCCAGCAGCCAAGTTCTCTCGGGGAACACTGAAGCTTTCTTT
TRBJ2-5 - TRBV7-9 - CASSPRRNGTQYF TGTGCCAGCAGCCCCCGCAGGAACGGGACCCAGTACTTC
TRBJ1-4 TRBD1 TRBV7-3 - CASSPGGTTNEKLFF TGTGCCAGCAGCCCAGGGGGGACAACTAATGAAAAACTGTTTTTT
TRBJ1-4 - TRBV16 - CASSLQQSNEKLFF TGTGCCAGCAGCCTACAGCAATCAAATGAAAAACTGTTTTTT
TRBJ2-7 TRBD1 TRBV24-1 - CATSDASGTDRLTYEQYF TGTGCCACCAGTGATGCCTCCGGGACAGATAGATTAACCTACGAGCAGTACTTC
TRBJ2-1 - TRBV6-6 - CASSSQGTIANEQFF TGTGCCAGCAGCTCTCAGGGGACGATTGCAAATGAGCAGTTCTTC
TRBJ2-5 TRBD2 TRBV6-1 - CASSERGVVETQYF TGTGCCAGCAGTGAACGGGGGGTTGTAGAGACCCAGTACTTC
TRBJ1-1 - TRBV19 - CASSIGRGTEAFF TGTGCCAGTAGTATAGGAAGGGGCACTGAAGCTTTCTTT
TRBJ2-7 - TRBV7-3 - CASSLGPTLIDEQYF TGTGCCAGCAGCTTAGGCCCCACATTGATCGACGAGCAGTACTTC
TRBJ2-1 TRBD2 TRBV7-9 - CASSPRLAGGNNEQFF TGTGCCAGCAGCCCCCGACTAGCGGGGGGGAACAATGAGCAGTTCTTC
TRBJ2-6 TRBD2 TRBV6-2/TRBV6-3 - CASSYYRTSGTPGANVLTF TGTGCCAGCAGTTACTACAGGACTAGCGGGACCCCTGGGGCCAACGTCCTGACTTTC
TRBJ2-7 TRBD2 TRBV2 - CASSGGGTAYEQYF TGTGCCAGCAGTGGGGGGGGGACGGCCTACGAGCAGTACTTC
TRBJ1-6 - TRBV7-6 - CASSLVRQGMNSPLHF TGTGCCAGCAGCTTAGTCCGGCAGGGCATGAATTCACCCCTCCACTTT
TRBJ2-3 - TRBV5-1 - CASSTLGVTSTDTQYF TGCGCCAGCAGCACCCTGGGAGTAACTAGCACAGATACGCAGTATTTT
TRBJ2-7 TRBD1 TRBV19 - CASSRRGDRGREQYF TGTGCCAGTAGTAGGAGAGGTGACAGGGGGCGCGAGCAGTACTTC
TRBJ1-1 - TRBV19 - CASSIGSTEAFF TGTGCCAGTAGTATAGGTAGCACTGAAGCTTTCTTT
TRBJ2-7 TRBD1 TRBV4-1 - CASRARDRGPYEQYF TGCGCCAGCAGAGCCCGGGACAGGGGGCCCTACGAGCAGTACTTC
TRBJ2-7 TRBD1 TRBV7-9 - CASSLIQGASYEQYF TGTGCCAGCAGTCTCATACAGGGGGCATCCTACGAGCAGTACTTC
TRBJ2-3 TRBD2 TRBV4-2 - CASSQTSGGATDTQYF TGTGCCAGCAGCCAAACTAGCGGGGGGGCCACAGATACGCAGTATTTT
TRBJ1-1 TRBD1 TRBV24-1 few CATSDSTWTGENTEAFF TGTGCCACCAGTGATTCTACCTGGACAGGGGAGAACACTGAAGCTTTCTTT
TRBJ1-2 - TRBV6-6 - CASSYGADGYTF TGTGCCAGCAGTTATGGCGCGGATGGCTACACCTTC
TRBJ2-3 TRBD2 TRBV9 - CASSVGDSGGSTDTQYF TGTGCCAGCAGCGTAGGGGATAGCGGGGGTTCCACAGATACGCAGTATTTT
TRBJ2-6 - TRBV6-2/TRBV6-3 - CASSSAGSGANVLTF TGTGCCAGCAGTTCCGCAGGGTCTGGGGCCAACGTCCTGACTTTC
TRBJ1-6 TRBD1 TRBV7-3 - CASSKSPKGQVNSPLHF TGTGCCAGCAGCAAATCCCCCAAGGGACAGGTTAATTCACCCCTCCACTTT
TRBJ1-4 - TRBV12-5 - CASALWGDNEKLFF TGTGCTAGTGCCCTATGGGGGGATAATGAAAAACTGTTTTTT
TRBJ1-6 - TRBV11-3 few CASSSGSGSPLHF TGTGCCAGCAGCTCAGGGTCGGGTTCACCCCTCCACTTT
TRBJ1-1 TRBD1 TRBV6-5 - CASRIQGATEAFF TGTGCCAGCAGAATACAGGGGGCCACTGAAGCTTTCTTT
TRBJ1-5 - TRBV5-6 - CASSLQGINQPQHF TGTGCCAGCAGCTTGCAGGGTATCAATCAGCCCCAGCATTTT